This is a list of T cell receptor beta chains from one sample in a study of T-cell reconstitution after alpha-beta-depleted transplantation in children. MiXCR, applied by TCRdb to the PCR reads, yields one record per CDR3 protein. In the table there are around 800,000 distinct CDR3 sequences, around 15% of which are singletons. Sample: PBMCs, mostly from graft donor cells, taken 360 days after TCRalphabeta/CD19-depleted stem cell transplant. These receptors were collected from a male patient between 5 and 17 years old who had a stem cell transplant for acute lymphoblastic leukemia, so the T cells may come from the graft donor. The CDR3 runs from the conserved cysteine through the conserved F or W. Each record gives: J gene, clone size, V gene, D gene, CDR3 protein, CDR3 DNA. D genes are given only for firm matches. Some rows have no size entry. The others give once, few or many, or a class for an expanded clone.

j_gene: TRBJ2-4; abundance: -; v_gene: TRBV20-1; d_gene: -; CDR3aa: CSASSGGPRENIQYF; CDR3nt: TGCAGTGCTAGTTCTGGGGGCCCGCGGGAAAACATTCAGTACTTC
j_gene: TRBJ2-7; abundance: few; v_gene: TRBV29-1; d_gene: TRBD2; CDR3aa: CSVPTSGTTYEQYF; CDR3nt: TGCAGCGTCCCGACTAGCGGGACCACCTACGAGCAGTACTTC
j_gene: TRBJ1-2; abundance: -; v_gene: TRBV27; d_gene: -; CDR3aa: CASSFQGGDYGYTF; CDR3nt: TGTGCCAGCAGTTTCCAGGGAGGAGACTATGGCTACACCTTC
j_gene: TRBJ2-7; abundance: -; v_gene: TRBV12-3/TRBV12-4; d_gene: -; CDR3aa: CASSLRWGDSYEQYF; CDR3nt: TGTGCCAGCAGTTTAAGGTGGGGGGACTCCTACGAGCAGTACTTC
j_gene: TRBJ2-1; abundance: -; v_gene: TRBV12-3/TRBV12-4; d_gene: TRBD2; CDR3aa: CASRSPGLAILRRSYNEQFF; CDR3nt: TGTGCCAGCAGGAGCCCGGGACTAGCGATCCTGAGGCGCTCCTACAATGAGCAGTTCTTC
j_gene: TRBJ2-7; abundance: few; v_gene: TRBV5-1; d_gene: TRBD2; CDR3aa: CASSRGTSAFYEQYF; CDR3nt: TGCGCCAGCAGCCGAGGGACTAGCGCCTTTTACGAGCAGTACTTC
j_gene: TRBJ2-1; abundance: -; v_gene: TRBV2; d_gene: TRBD2; CDR3aa: CASTPRGLAGVRNEQFF; CDR3nt: TGTGCCAGCACCCCAAGGGGACTAGCGGGAGTTCGGAATGAGCAGTTCTTC
j_gene: TRBJ1-4; abundance: -; v_gene: TRBV7-3; d_gene: -; CDR3aa: CASSPIVLRDEKLFF; CDR3nt: TGTGCCAGCAGCCCCATAGTCCTCAGAGACGAAAAACTGTTTTTT
j_gene: TRBJ2-5; abundance: -; v_gene: TRBV14; d_gene: -; CDR3aa: CASSPVQRREETQYF; CDR3nt: TGTGCCAGCAGTCCTGTCCAGCGGCGAGAAGAGACCCAGTACTTC
j_gene: TRBJ2-3; abundance: few; v_gene: TRBV4-1; d_gene: TRBD2; CDR3aa: CASSGASGPNTDTQYF; CDR3nt: TGCGCCAGCAGCGGAGCTAGCGGGCCTAATACAGATACGCAGTATTTT
j_gene: TRBJ2-7; abundance: few; v_gene: TRBV7-9; d_gene: TRBD2; CDR3aa: CASSFQRGASYEQYF; CDR3nt: TGTGCCAGCAGCTTCCAGCGGGGGGCCTCCTACGAGCAGTACTTC
j_gene: TRBJ2-3; abundance: -; v_gene: TRBV12-3/TRBV12-4; d_gene: -; CDR3aa: CASSFPVVGGTDTQYF; CDR3nt: TGTGCCAGCAGCTTTCCTGTGGTGGGGGGCACAGATACGCAGTATTTT
j_gene: TRBJ1-5; abundance: few; v_gene: TRBV6-4; d_gene: TRBD1; CDR3aa: CASSDPSTGGRLYSNQPQHF; CDR3nt: TGTGCCAGCAGTGACCCGAGTACAGGGGGGAGACTATATAGCAATCAGCCCCAGCATTTT
j_gene: TRBJ1-5; abundance: -; v_gene: TRBV6-1; d_gene: TRBD1; CDR3aa: CASKTMTGGEAQHF; CDR3nt: TGTGCCAGCAAGACTATGACAGGGGGTGAAGCCCAGCATTTT
j_gene: TRBJ1-1; abundance: few; v_gene: TRBV28; d_gene: -; CDR3aa: CASSLYQTGGTNTEAFF; CDR3nt: TGTGCCAGCAGTTTATACCAGACGGGGGGAACGAACACTGAAGCTTTCTTT
j_gene: TRBJ1-1; abundance: -; v_gene: TRBV18; d_gene: -; CDR3aa: CASSPSWGLDTEAFF; CDR3nt: TGTGCCAGCTCACCTTCTTGGGGGTTGGACACTGAAGCTTTCTTT